A selection of T cell receptor beta chains follows, all from one sample in a study of blood T cell repertoires in COVID-19. Assay: immunoSEQ multiplex PCR; the TCRdb copy retains only in-frame clones and omits some. The repertoire holds 300,000 to 400,000 clones, with more than 75% as singletons. Sequences were obtained from PBMCs or T cells enriched from blood (not recorded which). The receptors were sampled from a woman in her thirties with acute COVID-19. CDR3s include the opening cysteine and the closing phenylalanine or tryptophan. D genes are given only for firm matches. The listing skips clone size in some rows; elsewhere it reads once, few, many or a size class.

v_gene: TRBV7-9
d_gene: TRBD1
abundance: NA
j_gene: TRBJ1-5
CDR3nt: TGTGCCAGCAGCCGACAGGGGGCTAATCAGCCCCAGCATTTT
CDR3aa: CASSRQGANQPQHF

v_gene: TRBV5-1
d_gene: NA
abundance: NA
j_gene: TRBJ1-3
CDR3nt: TGCGCCAGCAGCCGGACAGAGGGAAACACCATATATTTT
CDR3aa: CASSRTEGNTIYF

v_gene: TRBV7-8
d_gene: NA
abundance: NA
j_gene: TRBJ2-7
CDR3nt: TGTGCCAGCAGCTTAGTAGTAGGGACTGGTACCTACGAGCAGTACTTC
CDR3aa: CASSLVVGTGTYEQYF

v_gene: TRBV19
d_gene: TRBD2
abundance: NA
j_gene: TRBJ2-3
CDR3nt: TGTGCCAGTAGCTCTAGCGGGGGAGGAGATACGCAGTATTTT
CDR3aa: CASSSSGGGDTQYF

v_gene: TRBV12-3/TRBV12-4
d_gene: NA
abundance: NA
j_gene: TRBJ2-4
CDR3nt: TGTGCCAGCAGTTTATCCCAGGCGAACATTCAGTACTTC
CDR3aa: CASSLSQANIQYF

v_gene: TRBV7-2
d_gene: TRBD1
abundance: NA
j_gene: TRBJ2-5
CDR3nt: TGTGCCAGCAGCTTAGCGAGGGGGCCGGAGACCCAGTACTTC
CDR3aa: CASSLARGPETQYF

v_gene: TRBV12-3/TRBV12-4
d_gene: TRBD1
abundance: NA
j_gene: TRBJ1-1
CDR3nt: TGTGCCAGCAGACCAGAGGGGGCAGGGGGAGCTTTCTTT
CDR3aa: CASRPEGAGGAFF

v_gene: TRBV5-1
d_gene: NA
abundance: NA
j_gene: TRBJ1-1
CDR3nt: TGCGCCAGCAGCCCGGTCACAGGGTCCCCTATGAACACTGAAGCTTTCTTT
CDR3aa: CASSPVTGSPMNTEAFF

v_gene: TRBV24-1
d_gene: NA
abundance: NA
j_gene: TRBJ1-5
CDR3nt: TGTGCCACCAGTGAGGGGGGTGGGATCAATCAGCCCCAGCATTTT
CDR3aa: CATSEGGGINQPQHF

v_gene: TRBV10-3
d_gene: NA
abundance: NA
j_gene: TRBJ1-3
CDR3nt: TGTGCCATCAGTGACAGGTCCTCTGGAAACACCATATATTTT
CDR3aa: CAISDRSSGNTIYF

v_gene: TRBV27
d_gene: NA
abundance: NA
j_gene: TRBJ2-7
CDR3nt: TGTGCCAGCAGTTTAGACCTCTATGGGAGCGAGCAGTACTTC
CDR3aa: CASSLDLYGSEQYF

v_gene: TRBV7-2
d_gene: TRBD2
abundance: NA
j_gene: TRBJ2-1
CDR3nt: TGTGCCAGCAGCTTAGTGGGACTAGCGGGGGACTCCTACAATGAGCAGTTCTTC
CDR3aa: CASSLVGLAGDSYNEQFF

v_gene: TRBV9
d_gene: TRBD1
abundance: NA
j_gene: TRBJ1-2
CDR3nt: TGTGCCAGCAGCGCCAGGACAGGGAGGGACTATGGCTACACCTTC
CDR3aa: CASSARTGRDYGYTF

v_gene: TRBV4-1
d_gene: NA
abundance: NA
j_gene: TRBJ1-1
CDR3nt: TGCGCCAGCAGCCAGAGCGGGGAGATCACTGAAGCTTTCTTT
CDR3aa: CASSQSGEITEAFF

v_gene: TRBV7-3
d_gene: NA
abundance: NA
j_gene: TRBJ2-7
CDR3nt: TGTGCCAGCAGCCTACAACGGGCGGGGACCGGCGAGCAGTACTTC
CDR3aa: CASSLQRAGTGEQYF

v_gene: TRBV10-3
d_gene: NA
abundance: once
j_gene: TRBJ2-7
CDR3nt: TGTGCCATCAGTGATACCTATTTAACGGGAGCCTACGAGCAGTACTTC
CDR3aa: CAISDTYLTGAYEQYF

v_gene: TRBV5-6
d_gene: TRBD1
abundance: NA
j_gene: TRBJ2-3
CDR3nt: TGTGCCAGCAGCTTACCTCAGGACAGGCCAGATACGCAGTATTTT
CDR3aa: CASSLPQDRPDTQYF

v_gene: TRBV7-2
d_gene: NA
abundance: NA
j_gene: TRBJ2-6
CDR3nt: TGTGCCAGCAGCTTCCGGACGGGAGGGGCCAACGTCCTGACTTTC
CDR3aa: CASSFRTGGANVLTF

v_gene: TRBV27
d_gene: TRBD1
abundance: NA
j_gene: TRBJ1-5
CDR3nt: TGTGCCAGCAGTAAGGGACAGACAATTTATAGCAATCAGCCCCAGCATTTT
CDR3aa: CASSKGQTIYSNQPQHF

v_gene: TRBV10-3
d_gene: NA
abundance: NA
j_gene: TRBJ1-1
CDR3nt: TGTGCCATCAGGAGCAGCATAGCTTGGAACACTGAAGCTTTCTTT
CDR3aa: CAIRSSIAWNTEAFF

v_gene: TRBV5-1
d_gene: NA
abundance: NA
j_gene: TRBJ1-1
CDR3nt: NA
CDR3aa: CASSFGQGASIIF

v_gene: TRBV28
d_gene: NA
abundance: NA
j_gene: TRBJ2-3
CDR3nt: TGTGCCAGCAGTTTGGTCGGGTTGACAGATACGCAGTATTTT
CDR3aa: CASSLVGLTDTQYF

v_gene: TRBV4-3
d_gene: NA
abundance: once
j_gene: TRBJ1-2
CDR3nt: TGCGCCAGCAGCCACCTACCCACCGGCGGCTCAGCTAACTATGGCTACACCTTC
CDR3aa: CASSHLPTGGSANYGYTF

v_gene: TRBV19
d_gene: NA
abundance: NA
j_gene: TRBJ1-5
CDR3nt: TGTGCCAGTAGTCCCCTTTCGGGGTCCGATCAGCCCCAGCATTTT
CDR3aa: CASSPLSGSDQPQHF

v_gene: TRBV7-8
d_gene: TRBD2
abundance: NA
j_gene: TRBJ2-1
CDR3nt: TGTGCCAGCAGCCGAGGACTAGCGGTTCCCAATGAGCAGTTCTTC
CDR3aa: CASSRGLAVPNEQFF

v_gene: TRBV7-8
d_gene: TRBD2
abundance: NA
j_gene: TRBJ2-1
CDR3nt: TGTGCCAGCAAGCTAGCGGGGAAGAATGAGCAGTTCTTC
CDR3aa: CASKLAGKNEQFF

v_gene: TRBV24-1
d_gene: TRBD1
abundance: NA
j_gene: TRBJ1-5
CDR3nt: TGTGCCACCAGTGAGGGCGGACAGGGGAATCAGCCCCAGCATTTT
CDR3aa: CATSEGGQGNQPQHF

v_gene: TRBV19
d_gene: TRBD2
abundance: NA
j_gene: TRBJ2-7
CDR3nt: TGTGCCAGTAGCCGAGGGACTAGCGGGACCTACGAGCAGTACTTC
CDR3aa: CASSRGTSGTYEQYF

v_gene: TRBV19
d_gene: NA
abundance: NA
j_gene: TRBJ1-4
CDR3nt: TGTGCCAGCCAAGGTCGCGGTAATGAAAAACTGTTTTTT
CDR3aa: CASQGRGNEKLFF

v_gene: TRBV2
d_gene: NA
abundance: NA
j_gene: TRBJ1-6
CDR3nt: TGTGCCAGCAGCGATCAGGGGTCGCCGGAGAGGTTT
CDR3aa: CASSDQGSPERF

v_gene: TRBV15
d_gene: TRBD1
abundance: NA
j_gene: TRBJ1-4
CDR3nt: TGTGCCACCAGCGCCCGGACAGGTCGAGAAAAACTGTTTTTT
CDR3aa: CATSARTGREKLFF

v_gene: TRBV7-2
d_gene: TRBD2
abundance: NA
j_gene: TRBJ2-2
CDR3nt: TGTGCCAGTCCGACCACTCCTAGCGGGGGATCCGGGGAGCTGTTTTTT
CDR3aa: CASPTTPSGGSGELFF

v_gene: TRBV19
d_gene: TRBD1
abundance: NA
j_gene: TRBJ1-5
CDR3nt: TGTGCCAGTAGTATATTCTCAGGGGGTAATCAGCCCCAGCATTTT
CDR3aa: CASSIFSGGNQPQHF

v_gene: TRBV7-6
d_gene: NA
abundance: NA
j_gene: TRBJ2-7
CDR3nt: TGTGCCAGCAGCCCTCGGGTAGGGGTGGCCCACGAGCAGTACTTC
CDR3aa: CASSPRVGVAHEQYF

v_gene: TRBV7-3
d_gene: TRBD1
abundance: NA
j_gene: TRBJ2-2
CDR3nt: TGTGCCAGCAGCCAAGGACAGGGGTACACCGGGGAGCTGTTTTTT
CDR3aa: CASSQGQGYTGELFF

v_gene: TRBV6-1
d_gene: NA
abundance: few
j_gene: TRBJ1-4
CDR3nt: TGTGCCAGCAGTCCCCTCGGGGGGGCGAATGAAAAACTGTTTTTT
CDR3aa: CASSPLGGANEKLFF

v_gene: TRBV21-1
d_gene: NA
abundance: once
j_gene: TRBJ1-5
CDR3nt: TGTGCCAGCAGCAAAGTGATGCAGGGGGCTAAGGGAAAGCCCCAGCATTTT
CDR3aa: CASSKVMQGAKGKPQHF

v_gene: TRBV20-1
d_gene: NA
abundance: NA
j_gene: TRBJ1-2
CDR3nt: TGCAGTGCAGCACAGGGAAACGGCTACACCTTC
CDR3aa: CSAAQGNGYTF

v_gene: TRBV6-5
d_gene: NA
abundance: NA
j_gene: TRBJ1-5
CDR3nt: TGTGCCAGCTCCGTTATGGCCCAGCCCCAGCATTTT
CDR3aa: CASSVMAQPQHF

v_gene: TRBV19
d_gene: TRBD2
abundance: NA
j_gene: TRBJ2-3
CDR3nt: TGTGCCAGTAGTACGCGAGCGGGGGGGCCGACAGATACGCAGTATTTT
CDR3aa: CASSTRAGGPTDTQYF

v_gene: TRBV9
d_gene: NA
abundance: NA
j_gene: TRBJ2-5
CDR3nt: TGTGCCAGCAGCGTATCTACAGGGAGTGAGACCCAGTACTTC
CDR3aa: CASSVSTGSETQYF

v_gene: TRBV7-8
d_gene: TRBD1
abundance: once
j_gene: TRBJ1-5
CDR3nt: TGTGCCAGCAGCCGGGACAGGGGGCAGGGTCAGCCCCAGCATTTT
CDR3aa: CASSRDRGQGQPQHF